This T cell receptor (beta chain) is drawn from a study of CD8+ T cells in alopecia areata. Study-wide points: It was lesional scalp, especially alopecia totalis/universalis, that showed higher clonality than normal scalp.

This clone was detected a few times. Its antigen is currently unknown. The authors extracted RNA and reverse transcribed it into cDNA as the sequencing template. Libraries were prepared by immunoSEQ multiplex PCR; TCRdb keeps only in-frame clonotypes and omits some of them. Among 98,000 or so clones listed, under 60% were seen once. Germline CDR1 reads LNHNV; CDR2 reads YYDKDF (reference sequence). V was clipped by 5 bases and J by 3 bases, with 14 bases between them. The CDR3 is 14 residues long. Sequenced input: NKG2D-low CD8+ T cells sorted from blood. The sequence derives from a human donor with alopecia areata. The chain uses TRBV15 and TRBJ2-7; D not certain. CDR3 sequence (DNA): TGTGCCACCAGCCGCCGTGGACGGGTCTACGAGCAGTACTTC. This codes for CATSRRGRVYEQYF. The full variable domain, completed using reference TRBV15 and TRBJ2-7, is DAMVIQNPRYQVTQFGKPVTLSCSQTLNHNVMYWYQQKSSQAPKLLFHYYDKDFNNEADTPDNFQSRRPNTSFCFLDIRSPGLGDTAMYLCATSRRGRVYEQYFGPGTRLTVT.